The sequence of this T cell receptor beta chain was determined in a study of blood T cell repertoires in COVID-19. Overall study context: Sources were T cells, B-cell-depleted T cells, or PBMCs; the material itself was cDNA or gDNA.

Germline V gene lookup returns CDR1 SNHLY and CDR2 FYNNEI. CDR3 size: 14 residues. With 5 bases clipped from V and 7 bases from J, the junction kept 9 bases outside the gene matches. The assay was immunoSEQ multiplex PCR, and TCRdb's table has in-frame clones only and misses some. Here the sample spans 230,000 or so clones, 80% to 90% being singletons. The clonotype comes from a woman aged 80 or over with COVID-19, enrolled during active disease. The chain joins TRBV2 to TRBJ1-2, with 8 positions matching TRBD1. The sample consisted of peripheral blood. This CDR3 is CASSTQGALGGYTF. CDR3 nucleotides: TGTGCCAGCAGTACCCAGGGGGCGCTGGGTGGCTACACCTTC.